Listed below are T cell receptor beta chains from one sample, sequenced in a study of cytomegalovirus exposure and HLA in healthy donors. Produced via immunoSEQ multiplex PCR; TCRdb's table is partial and in-frame only. The data contain 150,000 to 200,000 clones, approximately 11% of them seen just once; the ten biggest clones take up 7.8%. Input material: PBMCs. The receptors here all came from a middle-aged man in good health and CMV-seropositive. The CDR3 runs from the conserved cysteine through the conserved F or W. Each record gives: CDR3 length, clone size, J gene, V gene, D gene, CDR3 DNA, CDR3 protein. A D gene is named only where the DNA matches it firmly. Clone sizes are given selectively: once, few, many, or a class where the clone is expanded.

14,.,TRBJ2-7,TRBV5-4,TRBD2,TGTGCCAGCAGCTTACTAGCGGGGGGGTACGAGCAGTACTTC,CASSLLAGGYEQYF
16,.,TRBJ2-5,TRBV6-5,TRBD2,TGTGCCAGCAGTTACTTTTCTAGCGGGGGGAAGGAGACCCAGTACTTC,CASSYFSSGGKETQYF
14,.,TRBJ1-2,TRBV5-4,.,TGTGCCAGCAGCTTGGGGGGATCGGGGTATGGCTACACCTTC,CASSLGGSGYGYTF
15,.,TRBJ2-1,TRBV13,TRBD2,TGTGCCAGCAGCCCCCCGCTAGCGGGGGAGGATGAGCAGTTCTTC,CASSPPLAGEDEQFF
15,few,TRBJ2-2,TRBV5-1,TRBD1,TGCGCCAGCGCCAACAGGGGAGCGAACACCGGGGAGCTGTTTTTT,CASANRGANTGELFF
13,few,TRBJ2-5,TRBV11-2,TRBD1,TGTGCCAGCAGCCTAGGACAGGGACGGACCCAGTACTTC,CASSLGQGRTQYF
13,few,TRBJ1-4,TRBV7-9,.,TGTGCCAGCACCAAGGGGGTCGTTGAAAAACTGTTTTTT,CASTKGVVEKLFF
14,few,TRBJ1-2,TRBV29-1,.,TGCAGCGTTGATTTGGCAGGGTATGGCTATGGCTACACCTTC,CSVDLAGYGYGYTF
15,.,TRBJ2-2,TRBV5-1,TRBD1,TGCGCCAGCAGGGCCGGGACAGGGGAAACCGGGGAGCTGTTTTTT,CASRAGTGETGELFF
16,few,TRBJ1-3,TRBV18,.,TGTGCCAGCTCACCGCCCGGGGGTATCTCTGGAAACACCATATATTTT,CASSPPGGISGNTIYF
14,.,TRBJ2-2,TRBV6-1,.,TGTGCCAGCAGGGACAGCTCGTTGGGCGGGGAGCTGTTTTTT,CASRDSSLGGELFF
17,.,TRBJ1-2,TRBV18,.,TGTGCCAGCTCACCCCTCGGTCGGGGGGCGACGGTCTATGGCTACACCTTC,CASSPLGRGATVYGYTF
15,.,TRBJ2-2,TRBV7-7,.,TGTGCTAGCAGTCGTGGGGGGGGCTCCACCGGGGAGCTGTTTTTT,CASSRGGGSTGELFF
13,.,TRBJ2-1,TRBV6-5,.,TGTGCCAGCAGGGGGGCATCCCTCGATGAGCAGTTCTTC,CASRGASLDEQFF